This entry lists 10 T cell receptor beta chains sequenced from one sample in a study of blood T cell repertoires in COVID-19. Using immunoSEQ multiplex PCR, the repertoire was profiled, and TCRdb retains in-frame clones only, with some absent. The sample records 200,000 to 250,000 clones, roughly 85% being singletons. Sequenced sample: peripheral blood. The receptors stem from a woman in her 70s with COVID-19, enrolled during active disease.

V gene TRBV27 combines with J gene TRBJ1-2; TRBD1 matches 8 bases. The germline CDR1 and CDR2 sequences are MNHEY and SMNVEV (reference sequence). This CDR3 comprises 14 residues. J lost 6 bases, V lost 6 bases, and 9 bases had no gene match. The CDR3 sequence is CASSRRGPGDGYTF. In nucleotides, the CDR3 is TGTGCCAGCAGCCGCAGGGGGCCTGGGGATGGCTACACCTTC.

J is TRBJ2-7 and V is TRBV6-5; 7 bases agree with TRBD1. The CDR3 consists of 15 residues. Germline V gene sequence: CDR1 MNHEY, CDR2 SVGAGI. The V segment lost 7 bases and the J segment 5 bases; nucleotides outside the gene matches: 14. The CDR3 spells CASIKGGTGQNEQYF. DNA for the CDR3: TGTGCCAGCATTAAAGGGGGCACAGGGCAGAACGAGCAGTACTTC.

This sequence joins TRBV7-2 and TRBJ2-2, with a possible D match to TRBD2 (5 bases). This CDR3 spans 14 amino acids. Germline V gives CDR1 SGHTA, CDR2 FQGNSA. The V gene lost 6 bases and the J gene lost 1 base, with 9 bases spanning the gap. The CDR3 region has the DNA TGTGCCAGCAGAGTAGGACTGAACACCGGGGAGCTGTTTTTT. Translating gives CASRVGLNTGELFF. The variable domain in full, completed from reference TRBV7-2 and TRBJ2-2, reads GAGVSQSPSNKVTEKGKDVELRCDPISGHTALYWYRQSLGQGLEFLIYFQGNSAPDKSGLPSDRFSAERTGGSVSTLTIQRTQQEDSAVYLCASRVGLNTGELFFGEGSRLTVL.

V gene TRBV7-2 combines with J gene TRBJ2-2; the match to TRBD1 covers 7 bases. The CDR3 is 15 residues long. With 5 bases clipped from V and 6 bases from J, the junction kept 9 bases outside the gene matches. Germline CDR1 reads SGHTA; CDR2 reads FQGNSA. CDR3 sequence (DNA): TGTGCCAGCAGCCAAGGACAGGCTGGCGCCGGGGAGCTGTTTTTT. It specifies CASSQGQAGAGELFF.

The V gene is TRBV15, the J gene TRBJ2-3, with 7 positions matching TRBD2. The CDR3 has 16 amino acids. V shed 1 base, J shed 6 bases, and the junction held 10 bases outside the gene matches. Per the germline V gene, CDR1 is LNHNV and CDR2 is YYDKDF (reference sequence). The CDR3 region has the DNA TGTGCCACCAGCAGAGTGGCGGGGGTAACACGGGATACGCAGTATTTT. Translated: CATSRVAGVTRDTQYF. Full variable domain (missing parts from reference TRBV15 and TRBJ2-3): DAMVIQNPRYQVTQFGKPVTLSCSQTLNHNVMYWYQQKSSQAPKLLFHYYDKDFNNEADTPDNFQSRRPNTSFCFLDIRSPGLGDTAMYLCATSRVAGVTRDTQYFGPGTRLTVL.

This clone was recorded many times. The chain uses TRBV13 and TRBJ2-7; no clear D gene. This CDR3 comprises 12 residues. The germline V gene encodes CDR1 PRHDT and CDR2 FYEKMQ (reference sequence). The V end lost 2 bases, the J end lost 5 bases, and 7 bases lay between the germline ends. CDR3 nucleotide sequence: TGTGCCAGCAGCTTACTCAGTGACGAGCAGTACTTC. Amino acid sequence: CASSLLSDEQYF.

The V call is TRBV4-3, the J call TRBJ1-2; D unclear. CDR1 is LGHNA and CDR2 is YSLEER in the germline V gene. The CDR3 spans 16 residues. V was pared by 6 bases and J by 0 bases, with 17 bases between. This chain's CDR3 is CASSRTLGSTNYGYTF. The CDR3 DNA reads as TGCGCCAGCAGTCGGACCCTAGGGAGCACTAACTATGGCTACACCTTC.

The V call is TRBV19, the J call TRBJ1-1, with 10 positions matching TRBD1. Germline CDR1 reads LNHDA; CDR2 reads SQIVND (reference sequence). V lost 5 bases and J lost 8; bases outside the gene matches: 8. The CDR3 sequence is 14 residues long. The CDR3 loop reads CASSPRTGGREAFF. CDR3 DNA sequence: TGTGCCAGTAGTCCCAGGACAGGGGGAAGGGAAGCTTTCTTT.

J is TRBJ2-1 and V is TRBV15; 7 bases map to TRBD2. The CDR3 consists of 14 residues. Unmatched junction bases numbered 7, after V lost 3 bases and J lost 8 bases. From germline, CDR1 is LNHNV and CDR2 YYDKDF (reference sequence). The CDR3 loop reads CATSSAGVWDEQFF. The DNA for the CDR3 is TGTGCCACCAGCAGTGCGGGAGTTTGGGATGAGCAGTTCTTC.

The gene calls are TRBV18 and TRBJ1-2; 8 bases map to TRBD1. V was pared by 4 bases and J by 4 bases, with 5 bases of the junction left unmatched. The CDR3 extends over 14 amino acids. In germline, CDR1 is KGHSH, CDR2 LQKENI. CDR3 sequence reads: CASSQTDRVYGYTF. The CDR3 DNA reads TGTGCCAGCTCACAAACGGACAGGGTCTATGGCTACACCTTC.